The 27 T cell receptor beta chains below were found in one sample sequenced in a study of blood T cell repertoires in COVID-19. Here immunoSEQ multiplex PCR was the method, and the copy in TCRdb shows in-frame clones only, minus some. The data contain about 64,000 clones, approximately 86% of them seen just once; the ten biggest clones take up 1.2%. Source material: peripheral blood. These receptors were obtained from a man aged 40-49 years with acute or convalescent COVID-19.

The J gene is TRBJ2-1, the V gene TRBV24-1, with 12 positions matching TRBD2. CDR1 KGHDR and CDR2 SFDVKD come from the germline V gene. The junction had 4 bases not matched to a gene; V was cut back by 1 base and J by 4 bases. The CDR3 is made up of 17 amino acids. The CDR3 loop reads CATSDFVTSGGYNEQFF. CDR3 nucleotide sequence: TGTGCCACCAGTGATTTCGTGACTAGCGGGGGATACAATGAGCAGTTCTTC.

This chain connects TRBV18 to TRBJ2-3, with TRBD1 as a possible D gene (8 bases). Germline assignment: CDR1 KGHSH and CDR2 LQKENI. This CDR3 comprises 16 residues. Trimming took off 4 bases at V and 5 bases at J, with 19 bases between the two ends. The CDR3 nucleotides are TGTGCCAGCTCACTGCAGTCCGGGGGGACAGGAGATACGCAGTATTTT. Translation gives CASSLQSGGTGDTQYF. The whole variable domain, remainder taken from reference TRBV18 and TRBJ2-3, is NAGVMQNPRHLVRRRGQEARLRCSPMKGHSHVYWYRQLPEEGLKFMVYLQKENIIDESGMPKERFSAEFPKEGPSILRIQQVVRGDSAAYFCASSLQSGGTGDTQYFGPGTRLTVL.

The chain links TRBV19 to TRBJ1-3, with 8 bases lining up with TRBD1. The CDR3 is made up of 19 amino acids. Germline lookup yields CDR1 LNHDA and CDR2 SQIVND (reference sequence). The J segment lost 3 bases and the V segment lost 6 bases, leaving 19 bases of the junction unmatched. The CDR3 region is CASRRKRAGGKVYGNTIYF. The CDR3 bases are TGTGCCAGTAGACGCAAGAGGGCAGGGGGCAAAGTGTATGGAAACACCATATATTTT.

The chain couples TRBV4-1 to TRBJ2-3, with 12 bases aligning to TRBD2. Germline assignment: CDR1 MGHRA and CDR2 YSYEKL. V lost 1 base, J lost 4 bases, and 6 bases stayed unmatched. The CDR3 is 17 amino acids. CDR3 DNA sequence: TGCGCCAGCAGCCAAGCCCCGACTAGCGGGGGTGCAGATACGCAGTATTTT. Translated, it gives CASSQAPTSGGADTQYF.

The CDR3 here is CASSYWTGTNSPLHF. The CDR3 DNA sequence: TGCGCCAGCAGCTACTGGACAGGGACGAATTCACCCCTCCACTTT. This rearrangement joins TRBV5-1 to TRBJ1-6; 8 bases match TRBD1. CDR1 and CDR2 (germline): SGHRS, YFSETQ. The CDR3 is made up of 15 amino acids. Trimming took 3 bases from V and 7 from J; bases not matched to a gene: 6. Based on the CDR3 plus reference TRBV5-1 and TRBJ1-6, the full variable domain is KAGVTQTPRYLIKTRGQQVTLSCSPISGHRSVSWYQQTPGQGLQFLFEYFSETQRNKGNFPGRFSGRQFSNSRSEMNVSTLELGDSALYLCASSYWTGTNSPLHFGNGTRLTVT.

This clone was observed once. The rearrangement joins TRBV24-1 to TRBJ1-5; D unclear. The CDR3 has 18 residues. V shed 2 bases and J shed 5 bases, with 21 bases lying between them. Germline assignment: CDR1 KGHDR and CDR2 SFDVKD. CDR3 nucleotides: TGTGCCACCAGTGATTCCAGAAAGGTAGCGGTAGGCGATCAGCCCCAGCATTTT. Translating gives CATSDSRKVAVGDQPQHF.

The DNA of the CDR3 is TGTGCCAGCAGCTTATCCCTAGTCGAGACCCAGTACTTC. Translating it yields CASSLSLVETQYF. The rearrangement joins TRBV7-3 to TRBJ2-5, with no clear D. Germline V gene sequence: CDR1 SGHTA, CDR2 FQGTGA. This CDR3 region has 13 residues. Trimming removed 2 bases at V and 5 bases at J, with 9 bases between.

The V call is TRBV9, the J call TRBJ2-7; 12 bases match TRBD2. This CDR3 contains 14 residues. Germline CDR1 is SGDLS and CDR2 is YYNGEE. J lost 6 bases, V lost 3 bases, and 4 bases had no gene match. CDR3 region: CASSAGLAGLEQYF. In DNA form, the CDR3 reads TGTGCCAGCAGCGCGGGACTAGCGGGTCTCGAGCAGTACTTC. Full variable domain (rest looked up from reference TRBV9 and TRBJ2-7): DSGVTQTPKHLITATGQRVTLRCSPRSGDLSVYWYQQSLDQGLQFLIQYYNGEERAKGNILERFSAQQFPDLHSELNLSSLELGDSALYFCASSAGLAGLEQYFGPGTRLTVT.

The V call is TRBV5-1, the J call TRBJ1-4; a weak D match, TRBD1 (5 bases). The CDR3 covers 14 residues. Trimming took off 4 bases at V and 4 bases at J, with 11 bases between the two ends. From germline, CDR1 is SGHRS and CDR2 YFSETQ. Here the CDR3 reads CASSNRGGNEKLFF. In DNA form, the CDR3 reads TGCGCCAGCAGCAACCGGGGGGGTAATGAAAAACTGTTTTTT.

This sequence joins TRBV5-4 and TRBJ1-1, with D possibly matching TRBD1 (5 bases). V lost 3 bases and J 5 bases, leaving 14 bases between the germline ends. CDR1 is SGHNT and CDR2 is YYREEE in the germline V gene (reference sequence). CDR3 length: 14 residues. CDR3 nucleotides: TGTGCCAGCAGCTGGGAGGGGAGGCGGACTGAAGCTTTCTTT. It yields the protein CASSWEGRRTEAFF.

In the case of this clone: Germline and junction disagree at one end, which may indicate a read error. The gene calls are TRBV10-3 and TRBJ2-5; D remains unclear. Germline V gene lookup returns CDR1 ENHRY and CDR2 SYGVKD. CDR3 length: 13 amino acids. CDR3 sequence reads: CAISESNQETQYF. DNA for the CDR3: TGTGCCATCAGTGAGTCGAACCAGGAGACCCAGTACTTC.

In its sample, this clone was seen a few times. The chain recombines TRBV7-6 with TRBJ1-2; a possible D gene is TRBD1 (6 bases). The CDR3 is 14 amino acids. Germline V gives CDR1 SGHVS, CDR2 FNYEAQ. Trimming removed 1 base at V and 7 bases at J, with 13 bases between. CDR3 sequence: CASSLGGGEGGYTF. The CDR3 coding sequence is TGTGCCAGCAGCTTAGGAGGGGGAGAGGGTGGCTACACCTTC.

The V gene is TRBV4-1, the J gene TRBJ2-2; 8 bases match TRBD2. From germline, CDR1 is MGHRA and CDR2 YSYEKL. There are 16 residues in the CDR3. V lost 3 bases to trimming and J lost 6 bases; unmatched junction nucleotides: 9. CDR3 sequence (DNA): TGCGCCAGCAGCCACCCGGGGGGGTTAAGCCCCGGGGAGCTGTTTTTT. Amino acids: CASSHPGGLSPGELFF.

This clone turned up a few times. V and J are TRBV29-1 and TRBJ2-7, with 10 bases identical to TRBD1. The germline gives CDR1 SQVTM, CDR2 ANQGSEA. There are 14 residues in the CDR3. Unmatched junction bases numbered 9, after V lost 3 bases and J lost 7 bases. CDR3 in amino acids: CSVEGTGASGEQYF. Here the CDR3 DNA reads TGCAGCGTTGAGGGGACAGGGGCCTCGGGAGAGCAGTACTTC.

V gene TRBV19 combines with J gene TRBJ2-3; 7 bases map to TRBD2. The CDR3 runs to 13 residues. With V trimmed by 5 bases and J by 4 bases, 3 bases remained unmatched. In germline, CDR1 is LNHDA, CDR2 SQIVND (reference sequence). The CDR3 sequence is CASSVGGADTQYF. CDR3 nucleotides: TGTGCCAGTAGTGTTGGGGGGGCAGATACGCAGTATTTT.

CDR3: CASGLVQGEGNQPQHF. The CDR3 coding sequence is TGTGCTAGTGGTTTGGTACAAGGGGAAGGCAATCAGCCCCAGCATTTT. The rearrangement joins TRBV12-5 to TRBJ1-5; tentatively, D is TRBD1 (5 bases). Germline V CDR1 and CDR2: LGHNT, FRNRAP. The CDR3 spans 16 residues. V gave up 0 bases and J gave up 2 bases, with 11 bases separating them.

Written as DNA, the CDR3 is TGTGCCAGCAGCCCCCGGACAGGGACTAATGAAAAACTGTTTTTT. This sequence encodes CASSPRTGTNEKLFF. The chain has TRBV11-3 and TRBJ1-4, with 8 bases that match TRBD1. This CDR3 has 15 amino acids. In germline, CDR1 is SGHNT, CDR2 YENEEA. V trimming: 5 bases; J trimming: 2 bases; junction bases outside the gene matches: 4.

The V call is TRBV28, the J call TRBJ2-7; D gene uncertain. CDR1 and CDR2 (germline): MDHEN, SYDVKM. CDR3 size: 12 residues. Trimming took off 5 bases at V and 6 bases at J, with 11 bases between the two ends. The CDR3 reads CASSRNTGEQYF. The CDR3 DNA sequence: TGTGCCAGCAGTCGGAATACGGGCGAGCAGTACTTC. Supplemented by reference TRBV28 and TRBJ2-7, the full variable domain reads DVKVTQSSRYLVKRTGEKVFLECVQDMDHENMFWYRQDPGLGLRLIYFSYDVKMKEKGDIPEGYSVSREKKERFSLILESASTNQTSMYLCASSRNTGEQYFGPGTRLTVT.

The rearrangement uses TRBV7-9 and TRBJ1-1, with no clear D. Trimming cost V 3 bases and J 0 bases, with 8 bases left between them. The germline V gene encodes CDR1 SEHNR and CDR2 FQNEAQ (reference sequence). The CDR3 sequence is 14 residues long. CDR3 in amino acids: CASSLGRLNTEAFF. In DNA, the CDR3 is TGTGCCAGCAGCTTGGGCAGACTGAACACTGAAGCTTTCTTT.

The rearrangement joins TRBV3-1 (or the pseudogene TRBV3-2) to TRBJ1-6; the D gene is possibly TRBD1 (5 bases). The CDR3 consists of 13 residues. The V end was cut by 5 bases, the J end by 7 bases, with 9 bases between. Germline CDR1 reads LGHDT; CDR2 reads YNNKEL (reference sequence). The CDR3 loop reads CASSYRWNSPLHF. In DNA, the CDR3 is TGTGCCAGCAGCTACAGGTGGAATTCACCCCTCCACTTT.

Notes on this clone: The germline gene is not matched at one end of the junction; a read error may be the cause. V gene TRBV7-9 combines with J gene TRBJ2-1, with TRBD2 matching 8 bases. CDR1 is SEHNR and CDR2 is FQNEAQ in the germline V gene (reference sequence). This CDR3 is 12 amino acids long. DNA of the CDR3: TGTGCCAGCAGCATAGAGTCGCGGGGGGCACTCTTC. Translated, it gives CASSIESRGALF.

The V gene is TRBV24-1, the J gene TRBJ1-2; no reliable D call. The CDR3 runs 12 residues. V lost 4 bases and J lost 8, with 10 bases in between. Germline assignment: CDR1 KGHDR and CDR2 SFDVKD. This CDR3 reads CATSDTPGGYTF. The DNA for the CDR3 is TGTGCCACCAGTGACACCCCGGGGGGCTACACCTTC.

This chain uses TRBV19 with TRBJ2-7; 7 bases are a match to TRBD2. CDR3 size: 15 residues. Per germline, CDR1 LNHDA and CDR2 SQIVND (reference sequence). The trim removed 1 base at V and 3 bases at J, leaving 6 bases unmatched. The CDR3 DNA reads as TGTGCCAGTAGTATAGGGGCTAGCGGAGTCTACGAGCAGTACTTC. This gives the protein CASSIGASGVYEQYF.

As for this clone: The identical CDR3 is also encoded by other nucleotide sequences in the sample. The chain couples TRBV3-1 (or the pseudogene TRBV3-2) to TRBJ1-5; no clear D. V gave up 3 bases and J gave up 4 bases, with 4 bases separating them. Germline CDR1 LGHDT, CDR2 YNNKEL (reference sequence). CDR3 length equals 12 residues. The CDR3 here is CASSQLNQPQHF. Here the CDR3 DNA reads TGTGCCAGCAGCCAGCTAAATCAGCCCCAGCATTTT.

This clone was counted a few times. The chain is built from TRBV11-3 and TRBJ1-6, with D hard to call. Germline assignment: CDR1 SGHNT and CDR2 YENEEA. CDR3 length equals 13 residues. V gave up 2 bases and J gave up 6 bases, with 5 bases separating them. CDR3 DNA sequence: TGTGCCAGCAGCTTAAACAGTAATTCACCCCTCCACTTT. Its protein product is CASSLNSNSPLHF.

This CDR3 reads CASGGSTDTQYF. CDR3 nucleotide sequence: TGTGCCTCGGGGGGCAGCACAGATACGCAGTATTTT. The chain is built from TRBV19 and TRBJ2-3, with TRBD2 as a possible D gene (7 bases). The CDR3 has 12 amino acids. The germline CDR1 and CDR2 sequences are LNHDA and SQIVND (reference sequence). Deletions cut 11 bases from V and 0 bases from J, with 9 bases between.

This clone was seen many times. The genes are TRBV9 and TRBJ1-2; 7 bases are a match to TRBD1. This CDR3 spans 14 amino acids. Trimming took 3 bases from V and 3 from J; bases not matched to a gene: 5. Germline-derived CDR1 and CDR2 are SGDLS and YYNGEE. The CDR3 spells CASSAAGTDYGYTF. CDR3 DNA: TGTGCCAGCAGCGCCGCCGGGACAGACTATGGCTACACCTTC.